What follows are 19 T cell receptor beta chains derived from one specimen sequenced in a study of T-cell reconstitution after alpha-beta-depleted transplantation in children. As it was prepared, the TCRbeta library received unique molecular identifiers. TCRdb called the PCR reads again in MiXCR, with one record for every CDR3 protein. Seen here are some 840,000 distinct CDR3 sequences, under 20% observed once, and the top ten hold roughly 5%. This specimen consisted of PBMCs, mostly from graft donor cells, obtained 360 days after TCRalphabeta/CD19-depleted stem cell transplant. The origin of the receptors is a male patient aged 5 to 17 who had a stem cell transplant for acute lymphoblastic leukemia, so the T cells may come from the graft donor.

This clonotype was counted a few times. The rearrangement uses TRBV11-1 and TRBJ2-4; 8 nucleotides align to TRBD1. The V gene's germline CDR1 is SGHAT and CDR2 FQDESV (reference sequence). J was trimmed by 3 bases and V by 5 bases; bases with no gene match: 6. The CDR3 is made up of 15 amino acids. The CDR3 DNA reads as TGTGCCAGCAGCCGTGACAGGGGAGGCAAAAACATTCAGTACTTC. Translation: CASSRDRGGKNIQYF.

The chain is built from TRBV5-1 and TRBJ2-2, with 7 bases identical to TRBD1. CDR1 is SGHRS and CDR2 is YFSETQ in the germline V gene. V was pared by 3 bases and J by 6 bases, with 8 bases of the junction left unmatched. The length of the CDR3 is 15 residues. CDR3 in amino acids: CASSSLQGVPGELFF. Here the CDR3 DNA reads TGCGCCAGCAGCTCCCTGCAGGGGGTCCCCGGGGAGCTGTTTTTT.

V is TRBV6-1 and J is TRBJ2-1; 12 bases align to TRBD2. There are 15 residues in the CDR3. CDR1 and CDR2 from the germline V gene are MNHNS and SASEGT. V was pared by 7 bases and J by 7 bases, with 8 bases of the junction left unmatched. The CDR3 bases are TGTGCCAGCACTGCTAGCGGGAGGGCCGTAAATGAGCAGTTCTTC. It translates to CASTASGRAVNEQFF.

This clonotype was seen a handful of times. The genes are TRBV20-1 and TRBJ2-3; unclear D gene. Per germline, CDR1 DFQATT and CDR2 SNEGSKA (reference sequence). This CDR3 spans 14 amino acids. Trimming cost V 3 bases and J 6 bases, with 16 bases left between them. CDR3 nucleotide sequence: TGCAGTGCTAGCGGGCTTTTTGAAAGGGATACGCAGTATTTT. Encoded protein: CSASGLFERDTQYF.

This chain joins TRBV7-8 and TRBJ2-4, with D perhaps matching TRBD1 (6 bases). The CDR3 has 14 residues. V gave up 3 bases and J gave up 7 bases, with 13 bases separating them. CDR1 is SGHVS, CDR2 FQNEAQ, per germline. The DNA of the CDR3 is TGTGCCAGCAGCTTGAACAGGGTCGGGAACATTCAGTACTTC. Translation gives CASSLNRVGNIQYF. Full variable domain (rest looked up from reference TRBV7-8 and TRBJ2-4): GAGVSQSPRYKVAKRGQDVALRCDPISGHVSLFWYQQALGQGPEFLTYFQNEAQLDKSGLPSDRFFAERPEGSVSTLKIQRTQQEDSAVYLCASSLNRVGNIQYFGAGTRLSVL.

In its sample, this clonotype was seen a few times. V and J are TRBV7-2 and TRBJ2-3; D uncertain. Germline V gene sequence: CDR1 SGHTA, CDR2 FQGNSA. V lost 1 base to trimming and J lost 7 bases, with 9 bases between them. The CDR3 is 13 amino acids. DNA of the CDR3: TGTGCCAGCAGCTTAGGATTTGTATATACGCAGTATTTT. As protein: CASSLGFVYTQYF.

This clonotype has only a few counts. The chain employs TRBV29-1 and TRBJ1-2, with no clear D. This CDR3 has 13 residues. Trimming stripped 0 bases from V and 4 bases from J, with 9 bases between. Germline lookup yields CDR1 SQVTM and CDR2 ANQGSEA. CDR3 in amino acids: CSVEDVTVYGYTF. Here the CDR3 DNA reads TGCAGCGTTGAAGATGTAACGGTCTATGGCTACACCTTC. Looking up the rest from reference TRBV29-1 and TRBJ1-2 gives the full variable domain: SAVISQKPSRDICQRGTSLTIQCQVDSQVTMMFWYRQQPGQSLTLIATANQGSEATYESGFVIDKFPISRPNLTFSTLTVSNMSPEDSSIYLCSVEDVTVYGYTFGSGTRLTVV.

This chain connects TRBV27 to TRBJ2-3, with TRBD1 matching over 7 bases. This CDR3 is built from 15 residues. Germline V gene lookup returns CDR1 MNHEY and CDR2 SMNVEV (reference sequence). V trimming: 5 bases; J trimming: 3 bases; junction bases outside the gene matches: 8. The DNA of the CDR3 is TGTGCCAGCAGTCTCCAGGGACAGCAGACAGATACGCAGTATTTT. Protein: CASSLQGQQTDTQYF.

This clonotype occurred a few times. Compared with germline, one end of the junction differs, possibly owing to a read error. This chain connects TRBV2 to TRBJ2-3; TRBD1 might be the D (5 bases). CDR1 and CDR2 (germline): SNHLY, FYNNEI. There are 16 residues in the CDR3. This CDR3 reads CASSEGVGVITDTQYF. CDR3 in DNA: TGTGCCAGCAGCGAAGGGGTTGGGGTTATCACAGATACGCAGTATTTT.

The V gene is TRBV19, the J gene TRBJ1-1; 8 bases map to TRBD1. CDR1 and CDR2 from the germline V gene are LNHDA and SQIVND (reference sequence). This CDR3 has 17 amino acids. V was clipped by 7 bases and J by 0 bases; unmatched bases: 13. The CDR3 nucleotides are TGTGCCAGTACCCGGGACAGGAAGCTTCTCCTGAACACTGAAGCTTTCTTT. Amino acid sequence: CASTRDRKLLLNTEAFF.

The chain combines TRBV7-6 with TRBJ2-2, with 7 bases that match TRBD2. This CDR3 spans 17 amino acids. V shed 0 bases, J shed 5 bases, and the junction held 9 bases outside the gene matches. Germline V gene lookup returns CDR1 SGHVS and CDR2 FNYEAQ. The CDR3 DNA reads TGTGCCAGCAGCTTAGCCCCTCCTAGCGGATTAACCGGGGAGCTGTTTTTT. Translation: CASSLAPPSGLTGELFF.

This clonotype has more than one count but fewer than ten. The CDR3 loop reads CASSLPGDITGELFF. The CDR3 DNA reads as TGTGCCAGCAGTTTGCCGGGAGATATCACCGGGGAGCTGTTTTTT. The J gene is TRBJ2-2, the V gene TRBV27; perhaps TRBD2 as D (6 bases). V lost 3 bases and J 4 bases, leaving 12 bases between the germline ends. Germline lookup yields CDR1 MNHEY and CDR2 SMNVEV (reference sequence). This CDR3 region has 15 residues.

The chain carries TRBV27 and TRBJ2-7; tentative D call: TRBD1 (5 bases). Germline V gene lookup returns CDR1 MNHEY and CDR2 SMNVEV (reference sequence). The CDR3 spans 19 residues. V was pared by 2 bases and J by 0 bases, with 23 bases between. DNA for the CDR3: TGTGCCAGCAGTTTAAGAGACGGGTCCAGGGATACCGGCTCCTACGAGCAGTACTTC. This sequence encodes CASSLRDGSRDTGSYEQYF.

A few counts support this clonotype. The chain recombines TRBV9 with TRBJ2-5; D not resolved. Trimming stripped 0 bases from V and 5 bases from J, with 8 bases between. Germline V gene lookup returns CDR1 SGDLS and CDR2 YYNGEE. The CDR3 has 13 residues. This chain's CDR3 is CASSVAVGETQYF. The CDR3 bases are TGTGCCAGCAGCGTAGCTGTGGGGGAGACCCAGTACTTC. Looking up the rest from reference TRBV9 and TRBJ2-5 gives the full variable domain: DSGVTQTPKHLITATGQRVTLRCSPRSGDLSVYWYQQSLDQGLQFLIQYYNGEERAKGNILERFSAQQFPDLHSELNLSSLELGDSALYFCASSVAVGETQYFGPGTRLLVL.

This clonotype was counted between two and nine times. The chain links TRBV7-9 to TRBJ2-3; tentative D call: TRBD1 (6 bases). This CDR3 spans 15 amino acids. Trimming cost V 5 bases and J 3 bases, with 15 bases left between them. CDR1 and CDR2 (germline): SEHNR, FQNEAQ (reference sequence). The chain's CDR3 is CASSPTRGRTDTQYF. The CDR3 nucleotides are TGTGCCAGCAGCCCGACCAGGGGAAGGACAGATACGCAGTATTTT.

This clonotype was observed a few times. This chain connects TRBV2 to TRBJ2-7, with 8 positions matching TRBD2. The germline gives CDR1 SNHLY, CDR2 FYNNEI. V shed 6 bases and J 5 bases; nucleotides not matched to a gene: 18. The CDR3 consists of 17 residues. In DNA form, the CDR3 reads TGTGCCAGCAGCCCAAAAGATGGGACTAGGGATCACGACGAGCAGTACTTC. This encodes CASSPKDGTRDHDEQYF.

There are many counts of this clonotype. The chain recombines TRBV12-3 or TRBV12-4 with TRBJ2-1; D ambiguous. This CDR3 comprises 11 residues. V was pared by 8 bases and J by 3 bases, with 5 bases between. CDR3 in amino acids: CASLDYNEQFF. The CDR3 DNA reads TGTGCCAGCTTAGACTACAATGAGCAGTTCTTC.

This clonotype was recorded at least ten times. The rearrangement joins TRBV24-1 to TRBJ1-5; D ambiguous. CDR1 and CDR2 (germline): KGHDR, SFDVKD. CDR3 size: 13 residues. V shed 4 bases and J shed 3 bases, with 6 bases lying between them. CDR3 coding DNA: TGTGCCACCAGTGAAGGCTTCAATCAGCCCCAGCATTTT. Protein: CATSEGFNQPQHF.

The rearrangement joins TRBV5-1 to TRBJ2-7; D might be TRBD2 (6 bases). Trimming pared 0 bases from V and 5 bases from J, leaving 12 bases between. Germline CDR1 is SGHRS and CDR2 is YFSETQ. The CDR3 contains 14 residues. This CDR3 reads CASSLVASEDEQYF. CDR3 DNA sequence: TGCGCCAGCAGCTTGGTGGCTAGCGAGGACGAGCAGTACTTC. Full variable domain (outside the CDR3, taken from reference TRBV5-1 and TRBJ2-7): KAGVTQTPRYLIKTRGQQVTLSCSPISGHRSVSWYQQTPGQGLQFLFEYFSETQRNKGNFPGRFSGRQFSNSRSEMNVSTLELGDSALYLCASSLVASEDEQYFGPGTRLTVT.